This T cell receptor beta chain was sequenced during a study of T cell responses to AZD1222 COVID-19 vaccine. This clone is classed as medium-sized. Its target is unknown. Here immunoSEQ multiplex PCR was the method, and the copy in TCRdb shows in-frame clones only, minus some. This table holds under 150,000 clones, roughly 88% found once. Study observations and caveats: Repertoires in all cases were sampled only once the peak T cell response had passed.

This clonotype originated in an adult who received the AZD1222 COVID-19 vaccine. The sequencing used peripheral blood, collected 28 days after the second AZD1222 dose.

DNA for the CDR3: TGTGCCAGCAGCGAATTAATCGGACAGAGCTCCTACAATGAGCAGTTCTTC. This translates into CASSELIGQSSYNEQFF. This chain links TRBV5-4 with TRBJ2-1, with D perhaps matching TRBD1 (6 bases). Trimming left V 4 bases short and J 0 bases short, with 17 bases between. This CDR3 spans 17 amino acids. Germline CDR1 reads SGHNT; CDR2 reads YYREEE (reference sequence).